This T cell receptor beta chain was captured in a study of T cells in Graves' hyperthyroidism and ophthalmopathy. RNA transcripts yielded amplified TCR beta CDR3 regions. A first-round RT-PCR of the TCR CDR3 used the HTBI primer set. From the multiplex PCR reads, TCRdb called clonotypes with MiXCR, one entry per CDR3 protein. The sample yields roughly 380,000 distinct CDR3 sequences, 13% seen once. CDR3 length: 13 residues. V dropped 3 bases and J dropped 6 bases, with 12 bases sitting between them. CDR1 and CDR2 (germline): KGHSH, LQKENI. The hyperthyroidism patients had all been newly diagnosed, and their disease duration was under 2 months. Their ages ranged from 18 to 65 years. This clonotype occurred a few times.

The chain joins TRBV18 to TRBJ2-7, with D possibly TRBD2 on 5 matching bases. The TCR was taken from a man aged 30 to 45 with Graves' hyperthyroidism that later progressed to Graves' ophthalmopathy. Sequences were obtained from blood. The CDR3 spells CASSPPEGIEQYF. CDR3 nucleotides: TGTGCCAGCTCACCCCCCGAGGGTATCGAGCAGTACTTC.